This TCR beta chain was identified during a study of T cell repertoires in cytomegalovirus infection. Study details: The public TCR beta signatures pointed to both CMV infection and matching HLA type. Study findings and constraints: CMV-specific TCR beta clonotypes restricted by HLA-C were the ones dominating the ex vivo response.

This clonotype was seen only once. Its antigen remains unidentified. From the reads, TCRdb called clonotypes with MiXCR, one entry per CDR3 protein. The data contain 450,000 to 650,000 distinct CDR3 sequences, 26% of them singletons. V dropped 4 bases and J dropped 9 bases, with 21 bases sitting between them. CDR3 size: 15 residues. Germline CDR1 and CDR2: SGHAT and FQNNGV. The rearrangement joins TRBV11-2 to TRBJ2-5; no clear D. The clonotype comes from a human donor in good health (CMV status not recorded). Some clones in this sample may be carry-over from other donors' samples. The material sequenced was PBMCs. Here the CDR3 reads CASSYQRVVGEAQYF. DNA for the CDR3: TGTGCCAGCAGCTATCAGAGAGTGGTCGGCGAGGCCCAGTACTTC.